This T cell receptor (beta chain) was found in a study of blood T cell repertoires in COVID-19. Overall study context: There were acute and convalescent COVID-19 samples, and they came from the United States, Italy and Spain.

Those enrolled in Seattle joined during active infection and were followed longitudinally afterward. This CDR3 comprises 12 residues. V was pared by 5 bases and J by 11 bases, with 16 bases between. The protocol was immunoSEQ multiplex PCR, while the TCRdb copy is restricted to in-frame clones and leaves out a portion. The sample carries about 50,000 clones, about 81% recorded once. The specimen sequenced was peripheral blood. The receptor was isolated from a woman older than 75 with COVID-19, enrolled during active disease. The chain employs TRBV12-3 or TRBV12-4 and TRBJ2-7, with a weak D call TRBD1 (6 bases). CDR3 nucleotide sequence: TGTGCCAGCAGTCTGACGCAGGGGCCCGAGTACTTC. This gives the protein CASSLTQGPEYF.